What follows are 19 T cell receptor beta chains derived from one specimen sequenced in a study of blood T cell repertoires in COVID-19. Using immunoSEQ multiplex PCR, the repertoire was profiled, and TCRdb retains in-frame clones only, with some absent. Among 200,000 or so clones listed, 70% to 90% were seen once. The source material was peripheral blood. These TCRs come from a woman aged 70-85 years with acute or convalescent COVID-19.

The chain recombines TRBV5-1 with TRBJ1-6; D is unclear. CDR1 is SGHRS and CDR2 is YFSETQ in the germline V gene. The V and J ends lost 0 bases and 2 bases respectively, with 9 bases between them. CDR3 length equals 16 residues. The CDR3 is CASSLAGSTYNSPLHF. The DNA of the CDR3 is TGCGCCAGCAGCTTGGCCGGGAGTACCTATAATTCACCCCTCCACTTT.

The genes are TRBV3-1 (or the pseudogene TRBV3-2) and TRBJ1-1; 8 positions agree with TRBD1. CDR3 length: 15 residues. The trim removed 5 bases at V and 7 bases at J, leaving 12 bases unmatched. Germline V gene sequence: CDR1 LGHDT, CDR2 YNNKEL (reference sequence). Here the CDR3 DNA reads TGTGCCAGCAGCAAATCACTGGACAGGGTTAGTGAAGCTTTCTTT. Protein: CASSKSLDRVSEAFF.

Here the CDR3 reads CASSELGQGRGQTQYF. Written as DNA, the CDR3 is TGTGCCAGCAGTGAGTTGGGACAGGGAAGGGGGCAGACCCAGTACTTC. The chain joins TRBV6-1 to TRBJ2-5; 9 bases match TRBD1. J was trimmed by 6 bases and V by 3 bases; bases with no gene match: 11. The CDR3 contains 16 residues. Germline V CDR1 and CDR2: MNHNS, SASEGT.

This chain joins TRBV7-9 and TRBJ2-1, with 7 bases identical to TRBD2. Germline V lookup: CDR1 SEHNR, CDR2 FQNEAQ (reference sequence). The CDR3 consists of 18 residues. The V segment lost 0 bases and the J segment 5 bases; nucleotides outside the gene matches: 13. The CDR3 here is CASSLAARPSGADNEQFF. The CDR3 nucleotides read TGTGCCAGCAGCTTAGCGGCCCGCCCCAGCGGGGCAGACAATGAGCAGTTCTTC.

The chain joins TRBV11-2 to TRBJ2-7, with D tentatively TRBD2 (5 bases). The CDR3 runs 13 residues. The germline V gene has CDR1 SGHAT and CDR2 FQNNGV. V was cut by 1 base and J by 2 bases, with 6 bases left in between. The CDR3 DNA reads TGTGCCAGCAGCTTAGGGGAGACCTACGAGCAGTACTTC. This sequence encodes CASSLGETYEQYF.

V gene TRBV19 combines with J gene TRBJ2-4; 9 bases align to TRBD1. The J segment lost 1 base and the V segment lost 5 bases, leaving 12 bases of the junction unmatched. Germline CDR1 LNHDA, CDR2 SQIVND (reference sequence). The CDR3 is made up of 18 amino acids. This chain's CDR3 is CASSVGRTGGLAKNIQYF. The CDR3 bases are TGTGCCAGTAGTGTGGGGCGTACAGGGGGCCTCGCCAAAAACATTCAGTACTTC. Looking up the rest from reference TRBV19 and TRBJ2-4 gives the full variable domain: DGGITQSPKYLFRKEGQNVTLSCEQNLNHDAMYWYRQDPGQGLRLIYYSQIVNDFQKGDIAEGYSVSREKKESFPLTVTSAQKNPTAFYLCASSVGRTGGLAKNIQYFGAGTRLSVL.

The V call is TRBV5-1, the J call TRBJ2-1; D possibly corresponds to TRBD2 (6 bases). Trimming left V 7 bases short and J 5 bases short, with 16 bases between. CDR1 and CDR2 (germline): SGHRS, YFSETQ. The CDR3 is 14 residues long. CDR3 nucleotides: TGCGCCAGCTGTTGGCTAGCGAGGAACAATGAGCAGTTCTTC. Amino acids: CASCWLARNNEQFF.

V is TRBV7-9 and J is TRBJ1-4; TRBD1 matches 8 bases. This CDR3 is built from 13 residues. Germline CDR1 reads SEHNR; CDR2 reads FQNEAQ (reference sequence). V gave up 4 bases and J gave up 7 bases; unmatched junction bases: 2. The CDR3 coding sequence is TGTGCCAGCAGCTCAGGGGGCCTTGAAAAACTGTTTTTT. It codes for CASSSGGLEKLFF.

The chain employs TRBV6-2 or TRBV6-3 and TRBJ2-2; D may be TRBD2 (5 bases). CDR1 is MNHEY, CDR2 SVGEGT, per germline. V was cut by 0 bases and J by 7 bases, with 12 bases left in between. This CDR3 spans 15 amino acids. This CDR3 is CASSYSGLASGELFF. The CDR3 DNA reads TGTGCCAGCAGTTACTCCGGCCTAGCTAGCGGGGAGCTGTTTTTT.

J is TRBJ2-7 and V is TRBV29-1, with 7 bases fitting TRBD2. Looked up from germline, CDR1 is SQVTM and CDR2 is ANQGSEA. This CDR3 has 16 residues. Unmatched junction bases numbered 16, after V lost 4 bases and J lost 4 bases. Written as DNA, the CDR3 is TGCAGCGTTGTCACTGGGTGGGAGGGCCTAGGATACGAGCAGTACTTC. Its protein is CSVVTGWEGLGYEQYF.

This clone was observed once. The rearrangement uses TRBV11-3 and TRBJ2-3; TRBD2 aligns across 9 bases. Germline-derived CDR1 and CDR2 are SGHNT and YENEEA. The CDR3 runs 17 residues. The ends lost 5 bases at V and 1 base at J; junction bases unmatched: 10. CDR3 sequence: CASSPEVGGRGTDTQYF. The CDR3 nucleotides read TGTGCCAGCAGCCCAGAGGTCGGCGGGAGGGGCACAGATACGCAGTATTTT.

This rearrangement joins TRBV3-1 (or the pseudogene TRBV3-2) to TRBJ2-7; no definite D call. Germline-derived CDR1 and CDR2 are LGHDT and YNNKEL (reference sequence). This CDR3 has 13 residues. The V end was cut by 1 base, the J end by 3 bases, with 7 bases between. DNA for the CDR3: TGTGCCAGCAGCCAAGCTCTCCGCTACGAGCAGTACTTC. Protein sequence: CASSQALRYEQYF.

The chain carries TRBV12-2 and TRBJ2-3; TRBD1 is the table's D call and was not checked against the DNA. TRBV12-2 is reported as a pseudogene. CDR3 length equals 15 residues. CDR3 sequence reads: CAITRWHLLTDTQYF. The CDR3 DNA reads as TGTGCAATAACCAGGTGGCACCTACTCACAGATACGCAGTATTTT.

The chain joins TRBV6-2 or TRBV6-3 to TRBJ2-5; D perhaps matches TRBD1 (6 bases). From germline, CDR1 is MNHEY and CDR2 SVGEGT. The CDR3 spans 15 residues. The V gene lost 5 bases and the J gene lost 0 bases, with 13 bases spanning the gap. CDR3 in amino acids: CASSGWTADQETQYF. In DNA, the CDR3 is TGTGCCAGCAGTGGCTGGACAGCCGACCAAGAGACCCAGTACTTC.

J is TRBJ1-1 and V is TRBV14; TRBD1 matches 7 bases. CDR1 SGHDN and CDR2 FVKESK come from the germline V gene. This CDR3 region has 13 residues. Trimming removed 8 bases from V and 1 base from J; junction bases left unmatched: 4. Here the CDR3 DNA reads TGTGCCAGCGGGGCAGGGGGGAACACTGAAGCTTTCTTT. Residues: CASGAGGNTEAFF.

This clone has just one count. This chain links TRBV2 with TRBJ1-4, with D possibly being TRBD1 (6 bases). The germline V gene encodes CDR1 SNHLY and CDR2 FYNNEI. The germline V and J ends were trimmed by 6 bases and 8 bases, with 13 bases remaining between them. CDR3 length equals 13 residues. This chain's CDR3 is CASRYRAEEKLFF. CDR3 sequence (DNA): TGTGCCAGCAGGTACAGGGCTGAGGAAAAACTGTTTTTT. The full variable domain, completed using reference TRBV2 and TRBJ1-4, is EPEVTQTPSHQVTQMGQEVILRCVPISNHLYFYWYRQILGQKVEFLVSFYNNEISEKSEIFDDQFSVERPDGSNFTLKIRSTKLEDSAMYFCASRYRAEEKLFFGSGTQLSVL.

This clone was found once. The rearrangement links TRBV6-4 to TRBJ1-1; D uncertain. The V and J ends lost 6 bases and 7 bases respectively, with 15 bases between them. CDR3 length: 13 amino acids. Looked up from germline, CDR1 is MRHNA and CDR2 is SNTAGT. The CDR3 sequence: CASRPRGYGEAFF. The CDR3 DNA reads as TGTGCCAGCAGGCCTCGAGGGTACGGTGAAGCTTTCTTT.

This clone was observed a single time. The chain couples TRBV7-9 to TRBJ1-1; 9 nucleotides agree with TRBD1. V gave up 5 bases and J gave up 3 bases; unmatched junction bases: 1. This CDR3 is 13 amino acids long. Germline CDR1 reads SEHNR; CDR2 reads FQNEAQ (reference sequence). CDR3 in amino acids: CASSGQGYTEAFF. The CDR3 DNA is TGTGCCAGCAGCGGACAGGGGTACACTGAAGCTTTCTTT.

V and J are TRBV28 and TRBJ2-1; 10 nucleotides match TRBD2. Per the germline V gene, CDR1 is MDHEN and CDR2 is SYDVKM. The J segment lost 5 bases and the V segment lost 3 bases, leaving 16 bases of the junction unmatched. This CDR3 has 19 residues. CDR3 loop: CASSFVMASGSRVNNEQFF. In DNA, the CDR3 is TGTGCCAGCAGTTTCGTCATGGCTAGCGGGAGTAGGGTTAACAATGAGCAGTTCTTC.